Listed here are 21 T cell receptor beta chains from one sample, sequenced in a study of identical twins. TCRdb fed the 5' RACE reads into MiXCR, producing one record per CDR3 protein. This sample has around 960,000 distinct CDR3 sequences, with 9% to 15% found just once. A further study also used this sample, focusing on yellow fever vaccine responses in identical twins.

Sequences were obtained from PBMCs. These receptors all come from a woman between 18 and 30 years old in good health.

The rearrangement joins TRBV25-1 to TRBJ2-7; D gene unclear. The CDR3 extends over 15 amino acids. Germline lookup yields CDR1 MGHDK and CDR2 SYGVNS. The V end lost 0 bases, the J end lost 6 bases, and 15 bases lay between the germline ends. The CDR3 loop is CASSEYEQSPLEQYF. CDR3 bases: TGTGCCAGCAGTGAATATGAGCAATCGCCTCTCGAGCAGTACTTC.

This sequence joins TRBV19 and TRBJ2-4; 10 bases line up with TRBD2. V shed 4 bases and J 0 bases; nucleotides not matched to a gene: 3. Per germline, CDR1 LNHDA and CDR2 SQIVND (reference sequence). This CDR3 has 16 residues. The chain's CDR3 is CASSTRLAGAKNIQYF. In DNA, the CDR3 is TGTGCCAGTAGTACTCGACTAGCGGGAGCCAAAAACATTCAGTACTTC. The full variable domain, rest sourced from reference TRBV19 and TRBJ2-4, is DGGITQSPKYLFRKEGQNVTLSCEQNLNHDAMYWYRQDPGQGLRLIYYSQIVNDFQKGDIAEGYSVSREKKESFPLTVTSAQKNPTAFYLCASSTRLAGAKNIQYFGAGTRLSVL.

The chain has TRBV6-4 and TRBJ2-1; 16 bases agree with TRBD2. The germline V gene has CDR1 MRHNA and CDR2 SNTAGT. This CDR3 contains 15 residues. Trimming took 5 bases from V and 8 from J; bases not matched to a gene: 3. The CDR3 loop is CASSPGTSGGDEQFF. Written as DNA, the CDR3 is TGTGCCAGCAGTCCCGGGACTAGCGGGGGGGATGAGCAGTTCTTC.

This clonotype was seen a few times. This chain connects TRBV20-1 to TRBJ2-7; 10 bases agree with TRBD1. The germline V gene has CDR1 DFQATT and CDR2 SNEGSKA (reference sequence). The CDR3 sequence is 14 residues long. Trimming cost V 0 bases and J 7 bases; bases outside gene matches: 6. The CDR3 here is CSARDLDRGWEQYV. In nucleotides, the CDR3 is TGCAGTGCTAGAGATCTGGACAGGGGGTGGGAGCAGTACGTC.

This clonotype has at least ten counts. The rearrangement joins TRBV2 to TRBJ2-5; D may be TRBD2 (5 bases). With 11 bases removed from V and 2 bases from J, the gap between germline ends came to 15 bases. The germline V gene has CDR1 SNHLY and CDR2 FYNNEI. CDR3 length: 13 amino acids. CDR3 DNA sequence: TGTGCCGGCGAACGACTACTTCAAGAGACCCAGTACTTC. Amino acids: CAGERLLQETQYF. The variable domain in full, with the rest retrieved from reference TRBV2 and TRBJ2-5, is EPEVTQTPSHQVTQMGQEVILRCVPISNHLYFYWYRQILGQKVEFLVSFYNNEISEKSEIFDDQFSVERPDGSNFTLKIRSTKLEDSAMYFCAGERLLQETQYFGPGTRLLVL.

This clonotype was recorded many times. CDR3 bases: TGTGCCATGGGACCTTACAATGAGCAGTTCTTC. Its translation: CAMGPYNEQFF. V and J are TRBV10-3 and TRBJ2-1; either TRBD1 or TRBD2 may fit D (5 bases each). V lost 9 bases to trimming and J lost 4 bases, with 7 bases between them. The CDR3 runs 11 residues. CDR1 and CDR2 from the germline V gene are ENHRY and SYGVKD.

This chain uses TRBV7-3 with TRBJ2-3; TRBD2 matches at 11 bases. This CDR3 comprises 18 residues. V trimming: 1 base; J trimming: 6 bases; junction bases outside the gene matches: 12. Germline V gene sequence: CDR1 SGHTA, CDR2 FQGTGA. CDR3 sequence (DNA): TGTGCCAGCAGCTTAAGGGGGCTAGCGGGAGGTCCTGGGGATACGCAGTATTTT. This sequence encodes CASSLRGLAGGPGDTQYF.

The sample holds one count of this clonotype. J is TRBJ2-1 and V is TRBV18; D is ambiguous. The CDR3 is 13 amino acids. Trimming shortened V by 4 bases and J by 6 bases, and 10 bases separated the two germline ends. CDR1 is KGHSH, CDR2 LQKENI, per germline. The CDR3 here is CASSRAVANEQFF. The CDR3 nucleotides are TGTGCCAGCTCACGCGCAGTGGCCAATGAGCAGTTCTTC.

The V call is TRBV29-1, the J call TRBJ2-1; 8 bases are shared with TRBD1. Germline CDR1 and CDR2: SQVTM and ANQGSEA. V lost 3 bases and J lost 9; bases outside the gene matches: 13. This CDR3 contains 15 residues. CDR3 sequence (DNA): TGCAGCGTTGAGTTCGGACAGGGTACGCTGGGTGAGCAGTTCTTC. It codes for CSVEFGQGTLGEQFF.

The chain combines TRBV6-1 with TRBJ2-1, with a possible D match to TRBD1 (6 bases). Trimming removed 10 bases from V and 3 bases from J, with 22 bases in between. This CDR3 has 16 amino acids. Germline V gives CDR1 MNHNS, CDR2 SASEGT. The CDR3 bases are TGTGCCACCAACGTAGGCCAGGGGAACCTCTACAATGAGCAGTTCTTC. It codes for CATNVGQGNLYNEQFF.

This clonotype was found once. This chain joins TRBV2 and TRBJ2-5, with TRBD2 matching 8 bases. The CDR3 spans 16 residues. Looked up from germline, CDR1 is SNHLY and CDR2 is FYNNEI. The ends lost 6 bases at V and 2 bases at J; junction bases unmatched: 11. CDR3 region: CASRGIAGPRQETQYF. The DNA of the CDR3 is TGTGCCAGCAGGGGAATAGCGGGACCCCGACAAGAGACCCAGTACTTC.

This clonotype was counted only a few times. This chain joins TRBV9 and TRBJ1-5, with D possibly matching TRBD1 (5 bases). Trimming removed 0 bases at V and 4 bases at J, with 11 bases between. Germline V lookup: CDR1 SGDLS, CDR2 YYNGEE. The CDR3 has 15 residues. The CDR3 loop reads CASSVAPGLNQPQHF. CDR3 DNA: TGTGCCAGCAGCGTAGCTCCGGGACTGAATCAGCCCCAGCATTTT.

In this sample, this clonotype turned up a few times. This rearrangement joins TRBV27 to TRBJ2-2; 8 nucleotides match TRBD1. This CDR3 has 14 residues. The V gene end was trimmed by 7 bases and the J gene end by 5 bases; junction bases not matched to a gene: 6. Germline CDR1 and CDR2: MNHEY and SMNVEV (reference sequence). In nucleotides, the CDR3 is TGTGCCAGCACCCCCAGGGGGCGGACCGGGGAGCTGTTTTTT. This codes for CASTPRGRTGELFF.

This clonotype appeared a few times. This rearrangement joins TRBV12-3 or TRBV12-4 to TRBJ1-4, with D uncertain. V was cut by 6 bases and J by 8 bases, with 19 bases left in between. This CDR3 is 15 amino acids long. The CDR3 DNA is TGTGCCAGCAGCGTTCGTAAAGGAAGCCTAGAAAAACTGTTTTTT. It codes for CASSVRKGSLEKLFF.

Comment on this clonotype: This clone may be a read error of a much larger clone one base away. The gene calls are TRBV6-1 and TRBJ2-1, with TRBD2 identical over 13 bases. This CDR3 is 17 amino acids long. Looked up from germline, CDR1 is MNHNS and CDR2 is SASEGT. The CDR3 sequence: CAGSTRTSGSSYNEQFF. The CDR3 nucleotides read TGTGCCGGCAGTACCCGGACTAGCGGGAGTTCCTACAATGAGCAGTTCTTC.

CDR3 region: CASSPTRKARETQYF. The CDR3 coding sequence is TGTGCCAGCTCACCTACCCGGAAAGCCAGGGAGACCCAGTACTTC. The gene calls are TRBV18 and TRBJ2-5; D is unresolved. CDR3 length: 15 residues. V lost 3 bases and J 5 bases, leaving 16 bases between the germline ends. Germline loops: CDR1 KGHSH, CDR2 LQKENI.

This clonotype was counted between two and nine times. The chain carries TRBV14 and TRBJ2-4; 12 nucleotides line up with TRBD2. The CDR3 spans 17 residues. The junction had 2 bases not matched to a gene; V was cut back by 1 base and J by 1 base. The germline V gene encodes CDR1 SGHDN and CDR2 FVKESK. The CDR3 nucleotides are TGTGCCAGCAGCCAAGGACTAGCGGGGGTCGCCAAAAACATTCAGTACTTC. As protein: CASSQGLAGVAKNIQYF.

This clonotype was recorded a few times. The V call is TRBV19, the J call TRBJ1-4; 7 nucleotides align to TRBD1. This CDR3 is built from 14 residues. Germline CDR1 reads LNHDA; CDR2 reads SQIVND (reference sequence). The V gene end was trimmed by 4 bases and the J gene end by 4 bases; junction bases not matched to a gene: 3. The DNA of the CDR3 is TGTGCCAGTAGTACGAGACAGGGTAATGAAAAACTGTTTTTT. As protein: CASSTRQGNEKLFF.

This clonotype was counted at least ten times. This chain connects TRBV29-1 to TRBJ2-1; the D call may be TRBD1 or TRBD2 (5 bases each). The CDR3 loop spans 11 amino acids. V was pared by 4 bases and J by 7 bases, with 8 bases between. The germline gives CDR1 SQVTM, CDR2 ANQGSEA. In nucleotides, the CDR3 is TGCAGCGTTGGAGGGACGAATGAGCAGTTCTTC. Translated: CSVGGTNEQFF.

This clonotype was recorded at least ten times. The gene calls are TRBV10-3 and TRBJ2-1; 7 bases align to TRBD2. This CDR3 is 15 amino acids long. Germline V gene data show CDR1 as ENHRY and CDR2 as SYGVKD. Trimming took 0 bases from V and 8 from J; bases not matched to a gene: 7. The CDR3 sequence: CAISESMGTSDEQFF. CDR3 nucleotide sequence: TGTGCCATCAGTGAGTCGATGGGAACTAGCGATGAGCAGTTCTTC.

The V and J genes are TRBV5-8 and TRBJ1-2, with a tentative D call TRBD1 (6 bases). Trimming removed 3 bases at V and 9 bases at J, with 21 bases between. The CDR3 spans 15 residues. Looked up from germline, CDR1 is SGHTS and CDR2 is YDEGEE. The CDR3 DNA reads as TGTGCCAGCAGCTCTTCAGCCGGCAGGGGTGGGAGCTACACCTTC. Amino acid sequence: CASSSSAGRGGSYTF.